A selection of T cell receptor beta chains follows, all from one sample in a study of blood T cell repertoires in COVID-19. The method was immunoSEQ multiplex PCR; TCRdb's version includes in-frame clones alone and lacks a portion of them. The sample lists around 40,000 clones; under 90% were seen once. Sequencing was carried out using peripheral blood. The receptor set was obtained from a middle-aged man with active COVID-19. Both conserved end residues are part of each CDR3. The D gene is left open where the match is weak. Some rows mark clone size as missing; the rest say once, few, many or name a class of expanded clone.

cdr3_aa,cdr3_nt,cdr3_length,d_call,clone_size,v_call,j_call
CASSPRTDVSPLHF,TGTGCCAGCAGTCCCCGGACAGACGTCTCACCCCTCCACTTT,14,-,-,TRBV27,TRBJ1-6
CATSDTGTWGEQYF,TGTGCCACCAGTGATACCGGGACATGGGGCGAGCAGTACTTC,14,-,once,TRBV24-1,TRBJ2-7
CASSAISGRALNEQFF,TGCGCCAGCAGCGCTATTAGCGGGAGGGCCCTCAATGAGCAGTTCTTC,16,TRBD2,-,TRBV10-2,TRBJ2-1
CASIGGTGDEQYF,TGTGCCAGCATTGGGGGGACAGGGGACGAGCAGTACTTC,13,TRBD1,-,TRBV2,TRBJ2-7
CASSKGGTVDTQYF,TGTGCCAGCAGCAAGGGAGGGACCGTAGATACGCAGTATTTT,14,TRBD2,-,TRBV9,TRBJ2-3
CASSYTQEAQYEQFF,TGTGCCAGCAGCTACACCCAAGAGGCGCAGTATGAGCAGTTCTTC,15,-,-,TRBV7-6,TRBJ2-1
CASSPARLAEETQYF,TGTGCCAGCAGCCCAGCTAGACTAGCGGAAGAGACCCAGTACTTC,15,TRBD2,-,TRBV3-1/TRBV3-2,TRBJ2-5
CASGGNNEQFF,TGTGCCAGCGGGGGGAACAATGAGCAGTTCTTC,11,-,-,TRBV6-6,TRBJ2-1
CASSPSGGNYEQYF,TGTGCCAGCAGCCCCTCCGGGGGGAACTACGAGCAGTACTTC,14,TRBD2,-,TRBV11-3,TRBJ2-7
CASTYRGGPSYNEQFF,TGTGCCAGCACCTACCGAGGCGGGCCCTCCTACAATGAGCAGTTCTTC,16,-,-,TRBV5-6,TRBJ2-1
CASSSSNSPLHF,TGTGCCAGCAGTTCGAGTAATTCCCCCCTCCACTTT,12,-,-,TRBV6-5,TRBJ1-6
CASSLSGLNGYTF,TGTGCCAGCAGCTTATCCGGGTTAAATGGCTACACCTTC,13,-,once,TRBV7-9,TRBJ1-2
CASSPTLSGPYEQYF,TGTGCCAGCTCACCAACCTTATCGGGTCCCTACGAGCAGTACTTC,15,-,-,TRBV18,TRBJ2-7
CASSLIGGSGANVLTF,TGTGCCAGCAGTTTAATCGGAGGATCTGGGGCCAACGTCCTGACTTTC,16,-,once,TRBV27,TRBJ2-6
CAWTGGTYEQYF,TGTGCCTGGACAGGGGGGACCTACGAGCAGTACTTC,12,-,-,TRBV30,TRBJ2-7
CASSLRGRREQYF,TGTGCCAGCAGCTTGAGGGGGCGTCGGGAGCAGTACTTC,13,TRBD1,-,TRBV5-6,TRBJ2-7
CASSLESGDETQYF,TGTGCCAGCAGCTTGGAAAGCGGGGACGAGACCCAGTACTTC,14,TRBD2,-,TRBV5-4,TRBJ2-5
CASSPPDRFGEAFF,TGTGCCAGCAGCCCTCCGGACAGGTTTGGTGAAGCTTTCTTT,14,TRBD1,-,TRBV11-3,TRBJ1-1
CASSAPGGDEKLFF,TGCGCCAGCAGCGCCCCAGGGGGCGATGAAAAACTGTTTTTT,14,TRBD1,-,TRBV5-1,TRBJ1-4
CASSLAQNEQFF,TGTGCCAGCAGTTTAGCTCAGAATGAGCAGTTCTTC,12,-,-,TRBV28,TRBJ2-1
CASSITSSADTQYF,TGTGCCAGCAGCATAACTAGCTCGGCAGATACGCAGTATTTT,14,-,-,TRBV7-9,TRBJ2-3
CASSAYRLAGGNNEQFF,TGTGCCAGTAGTGCGTACCGACTAGCGGGAGGGAACAATGAGCAGTTCTTC,17,TRBD2,-,TRBV19,TRBJ2-1
CASSESIGGGSDTQYF,TGCGCCAGCAGTGAGTCGATTGGTGGAGGGTCAGATACGCAGTATTTT,16,-,-,TRBV10-2,TRBJ2-3
CASRGFGGGGPDTQYF,TGTGCCAGCAGGGGGTTCGGCGGGGGGGGGCCAGATACGCAGTATTTT,16,TRBD2,once,TRBV11-2,TRBJ2-3
CSVEDVAPAFF,TGCAGCGTTGAAGATGTGGCCCCAGCTTTCTTT,11,-,once,TRBV29-1,TRBJ1-1
CASSYNGQYNEQFF,TGTGCCAGCAGTTACAACGGACAGTACAATGAGCAGTTCTTC,14,-,-,TRBV6-6,TRBJ2-1
CASSLGSWASGLAGPEQFF,TGTGCCAGCAGCTTAGGTTCGTGGGCTAGCGGGTTGGCGGGTCCTGAGCAGTTCTTC,19,TRBD2,-,TRBV7-3,TRBJ2-1
CASSLGSYNEQFF,TGTGCCAGCAGCTTGGGGAGTTACAATGAGCAGTTCTTC,13,-,-,TRBV11-2,TRBJ2-1
CASSRTGVLSYTF,TGTGCCAGCAGTAGGACAGGGGTATTGAGCTACACCTTC,13,TRBD1,-,TRBV12-3/TRBV12-4,TRBJ1-2
CASSQGVQETQYF,TGTGCCAGCAGCCAAGGGGTCCAAGAGACCCAGTACTTC,13,-,-,TRBV11-2,TRBJ2-5
CATRDSLSGPWGYTF,TGTGCCACTCGGGACAGCCTAAGCGGACCCTGGGGCTACACCTTC,15,TRBD1,-,TRBV19,TRBJ1-2
CASSLALSGLNTGELFF,TGTGCCAGCAGCTTAGCGCTAAGCGGGCTTAACACCGGGGAGCTGTTTTTT,17,-,few,TRBV7-8,TRBJ2-2
CASSSQGGWQFF,TGTGCCAGCAGTTCCCAGGGGGGTTGGCAGTTCTTC,12,-,-,TRBV27,TRBJ2-1
CATRDSGGEQYF,TGTGCCACCAGGGACTCTGGAGGCGAGCAGTACTTC,12,-,few,TRBV24-1,TRBJ2-7
CASSELAIQEQFF,TGCGCCAGCTCGGAACTAGCGATCCAGGAGCAGTTCTTC,13,TRBD2,-,TRBV5-1,TRBJ2-1
CASSPSGRNTGELFF,TGTGCCAGCAGTCCTAGCGGGAGGAACACCGGGGAGCTGTTTTTT,15,TRBD2,-,TRBV2,TRBJ2-2
CASWIPGLEDEQFF,TGTGCCAGCTGGATCCCGGGACTAGAGGATGAGCAGTTCTTC,14,TRBD2,-,TRBV6-5,TRBJ2-1
CASSEGRVPYNEQFF,TGTGCCAGCAGTGAGGGCAGGGTCCCCTACAATGAGCAGTTCTTC,15,-,-,TRBV6-1,TRBJ2-1
CASSQELAGIEQYF,TGTGCCAGCAGCCAGGAACTAGCGGGAATTGAGCAGTACTTC,14,TRBD2,-,TRBV4-2,TRBJ2-7
CASGFFTGQGNNSPLHF,TGTGCTAGTGGTTTCTTCACGGGACAGGGGAATAATTCACCCCTCCACTTT,17,TRBD1,-,TRBV12-5,TRBJ1-6
CASSFPITGATGYTF,TGTGCCAGCAGTTTTCCCATTACAGGTGCCACGGGCTACACCTTC,15,-,-,TRBV28,TRBJ1-2
CASSEMDNNEQFF,TGTGCCAGCAGTGAAATGGACAACAATGAGCAGTTCTTC,13,-,-,TRBV2,TRBJ2-1
CASSYDLGLANEQFF,TGTGCCAGCAGTTACGATTTGGGACTAGCCAATGAGCAGTTCTTC,15,TRBD2,-,TRBV6-5,TRBJ2-1
CASSILPGTGSGEQFF,TGTGCCAGCAGCATCCTCCCCGGGACAGGGAGTGGAGAGCAGTTCTTC,16,TRBD1,-,TRBV7-6,TRBJ2-1
CASSQGPRGKQYF,TGTGCCAGCAGCCAAGGACCCCGAGGGAAGCAGTACTTC,13,-,-,TRBV3-1/TRBV3-2,TRBJ2-7
CASSLLGTVGEAFF,TGTGCCAGCAGCTTATTGGGGACAGTGGGCGAAGCTTTCTTT,14,TRBD1,-,TRBV11-2,TRBJ1-1
CASSPPLSGTYNEQFF,TGTGCCAGCAGCCCCCCTCTCAGCGGGACCTACAATGAGCAGTTCTTC,16,TRBD2,-,TRBV3-1/TRBV3-2,TRBJ2-1
CATSRGGQGQETQYF,TGTGCCACCAGCAGAGGGGGACAGGGCCAAGAGACCCAGTACTTC,15,TRBD1,-,TRBV15,TRBJ2-5
CASSWAGVGRADTQYF,TGTGCCAGCAGCTGGGCGGGGGTAGGAAGGGCAGATACGCAGTATTTT,16,TRBD2,-,TRBV7-8,TRBJ2-3
CASSLSWGPETQYF,TGTGCCAGCAGTTTATCTTGGGGCCCAGAGACCCAGTACTTC,14,-,-,TRBV28,TRBJ2-5
CASSSHDRGLTDTQYF,TGTGCCAGCAGCTCCCACGACAGGGGGCTCACAGATACGCAGTATTTT,16,TRBD1,once,TRBV13,TRBJ2-3
CASSLDSRTDSF,TGTGCCAGCAGCTTAGATAGCAGGACAGACAGCTTC,12,-,few,TRBV7-9,TRBJ2-7
CASSQDPGGPHQPQHF,TGCGCCAGCAGCCAAGATCCGGGTGGCCCCCATCAGCCCCAGCATTTT,16,-,once,TRBV4-1,TRBJ1-5